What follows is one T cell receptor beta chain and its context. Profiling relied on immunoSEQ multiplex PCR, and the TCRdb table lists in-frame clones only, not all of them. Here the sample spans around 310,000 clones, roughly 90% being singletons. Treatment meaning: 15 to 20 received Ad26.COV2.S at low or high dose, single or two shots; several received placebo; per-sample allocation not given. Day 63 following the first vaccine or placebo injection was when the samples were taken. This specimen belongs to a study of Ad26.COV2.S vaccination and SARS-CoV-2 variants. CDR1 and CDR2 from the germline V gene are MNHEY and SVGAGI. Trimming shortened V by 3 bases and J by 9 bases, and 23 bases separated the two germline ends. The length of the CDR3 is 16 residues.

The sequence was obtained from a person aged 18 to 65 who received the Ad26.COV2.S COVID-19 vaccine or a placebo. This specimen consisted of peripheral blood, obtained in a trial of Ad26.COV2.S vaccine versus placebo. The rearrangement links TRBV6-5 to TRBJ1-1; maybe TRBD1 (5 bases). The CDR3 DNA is TGTGCCAGCAGTTATGACGGGGGAGGGTACGGGGAAAAAGCTTTCTTT. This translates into CASSYDGGGYGEKAFF.